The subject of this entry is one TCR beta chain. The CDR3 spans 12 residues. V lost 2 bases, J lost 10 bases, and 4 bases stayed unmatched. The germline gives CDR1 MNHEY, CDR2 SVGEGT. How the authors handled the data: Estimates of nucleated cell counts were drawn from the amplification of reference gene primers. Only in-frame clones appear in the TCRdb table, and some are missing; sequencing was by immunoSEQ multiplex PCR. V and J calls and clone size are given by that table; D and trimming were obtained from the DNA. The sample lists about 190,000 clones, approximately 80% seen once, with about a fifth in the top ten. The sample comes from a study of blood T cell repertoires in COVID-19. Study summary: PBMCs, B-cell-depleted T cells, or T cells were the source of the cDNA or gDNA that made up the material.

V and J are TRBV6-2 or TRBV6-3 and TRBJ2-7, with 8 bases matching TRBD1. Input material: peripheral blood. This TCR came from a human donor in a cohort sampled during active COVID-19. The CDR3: CASSYGTGRQYV. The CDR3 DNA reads TGTGCCAGCAGTTACGGGACAGGCCGACAGTACGTC.